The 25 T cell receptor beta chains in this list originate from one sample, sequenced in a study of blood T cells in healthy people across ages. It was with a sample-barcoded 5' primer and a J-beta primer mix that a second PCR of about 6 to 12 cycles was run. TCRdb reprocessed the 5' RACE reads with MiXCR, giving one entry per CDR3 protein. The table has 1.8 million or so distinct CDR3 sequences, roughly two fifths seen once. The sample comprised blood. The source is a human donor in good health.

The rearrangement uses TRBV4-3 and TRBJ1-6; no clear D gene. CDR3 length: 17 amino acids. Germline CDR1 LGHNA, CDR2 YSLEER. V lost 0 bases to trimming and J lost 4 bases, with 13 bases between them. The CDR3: CASSQDDRRTYNSPLHF. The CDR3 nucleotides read TGCGCCAGCAGCCAAGATGATCGAAGGACTTATAATTCACCCCTCCACTTT.

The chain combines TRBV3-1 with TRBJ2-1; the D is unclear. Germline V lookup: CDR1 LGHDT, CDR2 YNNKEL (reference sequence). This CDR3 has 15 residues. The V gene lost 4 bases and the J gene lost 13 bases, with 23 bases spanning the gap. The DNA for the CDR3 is TGTGCCAGCAGCCCACACCACGGGTCAGGAATTTTCCAGTTCTTC. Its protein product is CASSPHHGSGIFQFF.

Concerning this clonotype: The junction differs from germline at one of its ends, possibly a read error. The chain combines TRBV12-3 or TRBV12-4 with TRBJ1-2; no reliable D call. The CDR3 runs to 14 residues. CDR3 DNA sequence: TGTGCCAGCAGCCCCGGGTCGACTAAATATGGCTACACCTTC. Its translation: CASSPGSTKYGYTF.

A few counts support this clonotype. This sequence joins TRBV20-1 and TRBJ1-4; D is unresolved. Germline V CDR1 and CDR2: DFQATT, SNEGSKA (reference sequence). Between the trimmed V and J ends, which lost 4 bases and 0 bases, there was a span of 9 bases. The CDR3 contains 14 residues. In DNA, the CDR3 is TGCAGTGCTAACACCTGGGCAACTAATGAAAAACTGTTTTTT. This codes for CSANTWATNEKLFF.

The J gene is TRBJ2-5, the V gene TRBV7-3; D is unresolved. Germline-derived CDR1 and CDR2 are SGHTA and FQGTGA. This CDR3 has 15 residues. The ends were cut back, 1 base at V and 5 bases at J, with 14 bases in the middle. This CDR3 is CASSLIGRLGETQYF. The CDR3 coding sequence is TGTGCCAGCAGCTTAATCGGCCGTCTGGGGGAGACCCAGTACTTC.

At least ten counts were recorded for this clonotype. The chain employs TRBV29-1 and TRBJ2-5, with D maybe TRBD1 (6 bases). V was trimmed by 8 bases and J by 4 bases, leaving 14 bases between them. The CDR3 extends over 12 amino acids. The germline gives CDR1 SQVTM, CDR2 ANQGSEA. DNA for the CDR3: TGCAGCTTTTCATCAGGGGTAGAGACCCAGTACTTC. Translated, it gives CSFSSGVETQYF.

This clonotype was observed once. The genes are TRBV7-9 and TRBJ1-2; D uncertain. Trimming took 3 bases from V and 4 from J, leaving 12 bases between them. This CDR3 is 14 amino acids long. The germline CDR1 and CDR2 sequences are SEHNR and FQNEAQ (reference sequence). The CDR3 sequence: CASSLGPPFYGYTF. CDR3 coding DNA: TGTGCCAGCAGCTTGGGTCCTCCGTTCTATGGCTACACCTTC.

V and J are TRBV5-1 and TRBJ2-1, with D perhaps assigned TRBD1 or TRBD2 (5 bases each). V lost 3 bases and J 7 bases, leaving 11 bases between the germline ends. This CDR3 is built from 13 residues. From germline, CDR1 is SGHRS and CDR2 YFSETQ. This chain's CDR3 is CASSWGSGNEQFF. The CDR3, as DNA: TGCGCCAGCAGCTGGGGGAGTGGGAATGAGCAGTTCTTC.

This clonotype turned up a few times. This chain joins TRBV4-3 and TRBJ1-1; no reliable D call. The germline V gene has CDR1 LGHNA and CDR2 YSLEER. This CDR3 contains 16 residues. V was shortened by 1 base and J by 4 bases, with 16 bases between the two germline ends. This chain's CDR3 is CASSQVVGVIGTEAFF. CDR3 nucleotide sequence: TGCGCCAGCAGCCAAGTCGTTGGGGTGATTGGCACTGAAGCTTTCTTT.

The CDR3 here is CASSLEVAGFNNEQFF. As DNA, the CDR3 is TGTGCCAGCAGCTTAGAGGTAGCGGGATTTAACAATGAGCAGTTCTTC. The rearrangement links TRBV7-8 to TRBJ2-1; 8 bases match TRBD2. V was clipped by 1 base and J by 5 bases; unmatched bases: 7. This CDR3 has 16 amino acids. Germline V gene data show CDR1 as SGHVS and CDR2 as FQNEAQ.

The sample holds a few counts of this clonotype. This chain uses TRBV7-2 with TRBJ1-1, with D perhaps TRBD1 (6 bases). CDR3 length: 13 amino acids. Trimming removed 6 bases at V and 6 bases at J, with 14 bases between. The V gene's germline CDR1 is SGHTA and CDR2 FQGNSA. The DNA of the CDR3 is TGTGCCAGCAGTCTACAGGGTCGATCTGAAGCTTTCTTT. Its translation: CASSLQGRSEAFF.

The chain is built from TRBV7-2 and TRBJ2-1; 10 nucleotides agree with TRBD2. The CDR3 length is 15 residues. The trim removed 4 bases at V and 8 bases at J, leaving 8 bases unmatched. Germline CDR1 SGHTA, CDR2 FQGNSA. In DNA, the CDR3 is TGTGCCAGCAGCTACGGGACTAGCGAGTTGGATGAGCAGTTCTTC. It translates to CASSYGTSELDEQFF.

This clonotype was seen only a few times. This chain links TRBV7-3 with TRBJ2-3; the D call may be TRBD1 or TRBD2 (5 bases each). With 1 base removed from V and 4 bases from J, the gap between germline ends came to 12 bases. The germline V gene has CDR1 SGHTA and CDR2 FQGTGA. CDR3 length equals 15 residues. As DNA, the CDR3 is TGTGCCAGCAGCTTAATCGAGGGGCGCGCAGATACGCAGTATTTT. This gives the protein CASSLIEGRADTQYF. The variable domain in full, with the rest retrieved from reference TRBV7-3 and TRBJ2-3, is GAGVSQTPSNKVTEKGKYVELRCDPISGHTALYWYRQSLGQGPEFLIYFQGTGAADDSGLPNDRFFAVRPEGSVSTLKIQRTERGDSAVYLCASSLIEGRADTQYFGPGTRLTVL.

The CDR3 here is CASSLTLAGGFTDTQYF. The CDR3 nucleotides are TGTGCCAGCAGCTTAACCCTAGCGGGGGGATTCACAGATACGCAGTATTTT. The chain links TRBV7-2 to TRBJ2-3, with TRBD2 matching over 11 bases. The length of the CDR3 is 17 residues. J was trimmed by 2 bases and V by 2 bases; bases with no gene match: 6. Germline CDR1 is SGHTA and CDR2 is FQGNSA.

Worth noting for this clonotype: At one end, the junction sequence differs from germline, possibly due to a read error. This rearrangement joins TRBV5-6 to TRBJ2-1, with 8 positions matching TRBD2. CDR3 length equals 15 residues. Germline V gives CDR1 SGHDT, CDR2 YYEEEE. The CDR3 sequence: CATERHSGAYNEQLF. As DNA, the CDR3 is TGTGCCACCGAAAGACATAGCGGGGCCTACAATGAGCAGTTATTC. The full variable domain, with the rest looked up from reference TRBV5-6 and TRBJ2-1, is DAGVTQSPTHLIKTRGQQVTLRCSPKSGHDTVSWYQQALGQGPQFIFQYYEEEERQRGNFPDRFSGHQFPNYSSELNVNALLLGDSALYLCATERHSGAYNEQLFGPGTRLTVL.

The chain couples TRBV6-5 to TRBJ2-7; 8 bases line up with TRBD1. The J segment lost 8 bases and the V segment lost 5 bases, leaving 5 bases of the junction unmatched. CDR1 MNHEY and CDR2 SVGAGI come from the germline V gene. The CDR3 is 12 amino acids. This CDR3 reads CASSDQGAKQYF. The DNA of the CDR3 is TGTGCCAGCAGTGATCAGGGGGCAAAGCAGTACTTC.

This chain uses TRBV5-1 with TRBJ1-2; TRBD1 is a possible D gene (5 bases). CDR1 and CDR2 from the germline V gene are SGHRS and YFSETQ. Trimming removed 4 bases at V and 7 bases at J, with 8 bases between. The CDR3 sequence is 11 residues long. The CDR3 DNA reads TGCGCCAGCAGCGATGGGACTGGCTACACCTTC. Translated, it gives CASSDGTGYTF.

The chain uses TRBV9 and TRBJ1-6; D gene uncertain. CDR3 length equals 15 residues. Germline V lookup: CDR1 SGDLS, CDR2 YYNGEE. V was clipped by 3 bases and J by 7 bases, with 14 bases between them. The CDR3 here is CASSGSLGRNSPLHF. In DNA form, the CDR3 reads TGTGCCAGCAGCGGGTCCCTCGGGAGGAATTCACCCCTCCACTTT.

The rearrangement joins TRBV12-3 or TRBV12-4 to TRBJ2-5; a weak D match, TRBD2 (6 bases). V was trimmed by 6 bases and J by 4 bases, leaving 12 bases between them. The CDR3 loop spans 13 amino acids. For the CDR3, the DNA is TGTGCCAGCAGAACCGGGACTTTAGAGACCCAGTACTTC. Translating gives CASRTGTLETQYF.

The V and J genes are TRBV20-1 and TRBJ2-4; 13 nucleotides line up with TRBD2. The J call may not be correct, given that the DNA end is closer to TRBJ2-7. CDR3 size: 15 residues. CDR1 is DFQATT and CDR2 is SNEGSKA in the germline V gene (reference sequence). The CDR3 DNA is TGCAGTGCTAACGGACTAGCGGGGGCCTTCTACGAGCAGTACTTC. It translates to CSANGLAGAFYEQYF.

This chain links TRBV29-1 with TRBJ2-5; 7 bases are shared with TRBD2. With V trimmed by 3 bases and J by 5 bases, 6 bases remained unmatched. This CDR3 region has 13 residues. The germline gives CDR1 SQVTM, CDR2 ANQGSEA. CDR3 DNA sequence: TGCAGCGTTGACCTGACTAGCTTCGAGACCCAGTACTTC. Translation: CSVDLTSFETQYF.

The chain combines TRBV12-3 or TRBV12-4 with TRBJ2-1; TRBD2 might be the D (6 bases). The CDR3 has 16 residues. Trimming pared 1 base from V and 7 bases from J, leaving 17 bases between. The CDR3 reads CASSLDAARGRNEQFF. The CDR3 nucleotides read TGTGCCAGCAGTTTAGATGCGGCGCGGGGTCGGAATGAGCAGTTCTTC.

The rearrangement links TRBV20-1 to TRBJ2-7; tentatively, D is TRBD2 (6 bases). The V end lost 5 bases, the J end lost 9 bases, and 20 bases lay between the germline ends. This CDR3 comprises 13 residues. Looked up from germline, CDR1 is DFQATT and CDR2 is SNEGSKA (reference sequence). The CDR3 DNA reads TGCAGTGCTTCTCCGGGGGACCCATCGTCGCAGTACTTC. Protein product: CSASPGDPSSQYF.

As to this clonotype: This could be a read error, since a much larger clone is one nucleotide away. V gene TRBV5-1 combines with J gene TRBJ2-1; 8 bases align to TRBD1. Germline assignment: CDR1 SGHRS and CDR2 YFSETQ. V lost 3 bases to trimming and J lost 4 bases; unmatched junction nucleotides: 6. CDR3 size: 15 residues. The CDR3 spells CASSSEGQAYNEQFF. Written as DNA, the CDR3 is TGCGCCAGCAGCTCGGAGGGACAGGCTTACAATGAGCAGTTCTTC. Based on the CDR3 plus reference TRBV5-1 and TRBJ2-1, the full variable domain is KAGVTQTPRYLIKTRGQQVTLSCSPISGHRSVSWYQQTPGQGLQFLFEYFSETQRNKGNFPGRFSGRQFSNSRSEMNVSTLELGDSALYLCASSSEGQAYNEQFFGPGTRLTVL.

CDR3 sequence: CASSQTGAMDEQYF. DNA of the CDR3: TGTGCCAGCAGCCAAACAGGGGCAATGGACGAGCAGTACTTC. This chain links TRBV3-1 with TRBJ2-7; 7 bases are shared with TRBD1. The CDR3 has 14 amino acids. Per the germline V gene, CDR1 is LGHDT and CDR2 is YNNKEL (reference sequence). The ends lost 2 bases at V and 5 bases at J; junction bases unmatched: 6.